This entry features one T cell receptor (beta chain) sequence. Donors each provided 8 to 10 milliliters of peripheral blood. The data derive from a study of blood T cells in healthy people across ages. Through a sample-barcoded 5' primer and a J-beta primer mix, a second PCR was run for roughly 7 to 11 cycles. Every molecule of cDNA carried a tag from a template-switch adaptor with 12 random nucleotides. TCRdb re-analysed the 5' RACE reads in MiXCR, keeping a single row per CDR3 protein. Seen here are fewer than 1.5 million distinct CDR3 sequences, around 39% observed once, and the top ten hold roughly 7.9%. V lost 6 bases and J 7 bases, leaving 19 bases between the germline ends. From germline, CDR1 is MNHEY and CDR2 SVGAGI. The CDR3 is 14 residues long.

This rearrangement joins TRBV6-5 to TRBJ2-7; D is unclear. Sample: blood. The TCR sequence derives from a woman between 18 and 30 years old in good health. CDR3 sequence reads: CASRGAISYNEQYF. CDR3 sequence (DNA): TGTGCCAGCAGGGGCGCCATCTCCTACAATGAGCAGTACTTC.